This T cell receptor beta chain is from a study of blood T cell repertoires in COVID-19. Study in general: T cells, B-cell-depleted T cells, or PBMCs provided the cDNA or gDNA that served as material.

The V end was cut by 1 base, the J end by 10 bases, with 8 bases between. This CDR3 is 12 amino acids long. Germline V CDR1 and CDR2: LGHNA, YNFKEQ. Participants came from about 24 US areas, aged roughly 18 to 95 years. Original analysis: Reference gene primer amplification gave nucleated cell count estimates. The protocol was immunoSEQ multiplex PCR, while the TCRdb copy is restricted to in-frame clones and leaves out a portion. V and J calls and clone size are copied from that table; D and trimming were computed from the DNA. There are fewer than 350,000 clones in the sample; about 90% occur only once, and over 1% lies in the top ten.

The chain combines TRBV4-2 with TRBJ2-1, with D maybe TRBD2 (5 bases). Material: PBMCs or T cells enriched from blood (not recorded which). The sequence was collected from a woman in her 30s who had been exposed to COVID-19. This chain's CDR3 is CASSQVEREQFF. CDR3 bases: TGTGCCAGCAGCCAAGTAGAGCGGGAGCAGTTCTTC.